These 22 T cell receptor beta chains came from one sample sequenced in a study of tumor-infiltrating lymphocytes in localized non-small cell lung cancer. Profiled with immunoSEQ multiplex PCR; TCRdb holds only in-frame clones, not every one. The data show about 14,000 clones, around 65% seen once. Material for sequencing was uninvolved lung tissue not adjacent to the tumor. The receptors derive from a human donor with non-small cell lung cancer.

The rearrangement uses TRBV29-1 and TRBJ2-3; D ambiguous. Germline CDR1 reads SQVTM; CDR2 reads ANQGSEA. The CDR3 consists of 10 residues. The germline V and J ends were trimmed by 7 bases and 6 bases, with 8 bases remaining between them. Here the CDR3 DNA reads TGCAGCGCCCGACCGGATACGCAGTATTTT. As protein: CSARPDTQYF.

Within the sample, this clone is medium-sized. This sequence joins TRBV2 and TRBJ1-5; D remains unclear. The CDR3 totals 14 residues. V lost 3 bases and J lost 7, with 13 bases in between. From germline, CDR1 is SNHLY and CDR2 FYNNEI. In DNA, the CDR3 is TGTGCCAGCAGTGACCCCAGTCTCGGGCAGCCCCAGCATTTT. Its protein product is CASSDPSLGQPQHF.

This chain joins TRBV28 and TRBJ1-1; a weak D match, TRBD1 (6 bases). CDR1 is MDHEN and CDR2 is SYDVKM in the germline V gene. The CDR3 is made up of 14 amino acids. Trimming left V 2 bases short and J 8 bases short, with 15 bases between. The CDR3 coding sequence is TGTGCCAGCAGTTTAGCAGGGAGGGGGGGCGAAGCTTTCTTT. This sequence encodes CASSLAGRGGEAFF.

CDR3 residues: CASSREQGSYEQYF. CDR3 bases: TGTGCCAGCAGCCGAGAACAGGGCTCCTACGAGCAGTACTTC. The chain links TRBV2 to TRBJ2-7; tentatively, D is TRBD1 (6 bases). Germline lookup yields CDR1 SNHLY and CDR2 FYNNEI. Trimming removed 6 bases from V and 0 bases from J, with 12 bases in between. The CDR3 runs 14 residues.

The J gene is TRBJ2-7, the V gene TRBV30; D is possibly TRBD2 (5 bases). Per germline, CDR1 GTSNPN and CDR2 SVGIG (reference sequence). Trimming pared 2 bases from V and 13 bases from J, leaving 18 bases between. This CDR3 comprises 12 residues. CDR3 DNA: TGTGCCTGGAGTAACACTCGGGATCACCGCTACTTC. It is translated as CAWSNTRDHRYF.

This clone was detected a few times. The gene calls are TRBV28 and TRBJ2-7, with a tentative D call TRBD1 (7 bases). V was trimmed by 6 bases and J by 0 bases, leaving 30 bases between them. The V gene's germline CDR1 is MDHEN and CDR2 SYDVKM. The CDR3 has 20 amino acids. CDR3 coding DNA: TGTGCCAGCAGCCCAGAGACAGGGTTCATAGCGGCCCTAACCTCCTACGAGCAGTACTTC. It codes for CASSPETGFIAALTSYEQYF.

To note about this clone: At one end, the junction sequence differs from germline, possibly due to a read error. This sequence joins TRBV10-3 and TRBJ1-2, with unresolved D. This CDR3 contains 13 residues. Germline CDR1 is ENHRY and CDR2 is SYGVKD. This chain's CDR3 is CAISESGSLGNAF. The CDR3 DNA reads TGTGCCATCAGTGAGTCAGGGTCGCTGGGAAACGCCTTC.

This chain joins TRBV2 and TRBJ2-5, with 8 bases aligning to TRBD1. CDR3 length: 15 residues. The germline V gene has CDR1 SNHLY and CDR2 FYNNEI. V shed 6 bases and J 4 bases; nucleotides not matched to a gene: 10. CDR3 bases: TGTGCCAGCAGACAGAGGACAGGGCGAGGAGAGACCCAGTACTTC. Residues: CASRQRTGRGETQYF.

The J gene is TRBJ1-3, the V gene TRBV6-5; a weak D match, TRBD1 (6 bases). The V and J ends lost 2 bases and 3 bases respectively, with 11 bases between them. The CDR3 loop spans 15 amino acids. Per the germline V gene, CDR1 is MNHEY and CDR2 is SVGAGI. The DNA of the CDR3 is TGTGCCAGCAGTTACCAGGGGCTAGGTGGAAACACCATATATTTT. It translates to CASSYQGLGGNTIYF.

The J gene is TRBJ2-1, the V gene TRBV30; tentative D call: TRBD2 (5 bases). The CDR3 consists of 13 residues. Germline assignment: CDR1 GTSNPN and CDR2 SVGIG (reference sequence). In DNA, the CDR3 is TGTGCGGGGAGAGCTAGGCGGGACAATGAGCAGTTCTTC. Its translation: CAGRARRDNEQFF.

This clone was picked up a small number of times. V gene TRBV6-1 combines with J gene TRBJ2-5; possibly TRBD2 for D (5 bases). The last part of the DNA fits TRBJ2-7 better; the J call may be wrong. CDR1 is MNHNS, CDR2 SASEGT, per germline. The CDR3 extends over 15 amino acids. CDR3 sequence (DNA): TGTGCCAGCAGTGAAGGCAGAGACTACTCCTACGAGCAGTACTTC. Amino acids: CASSEGRDYSYEQYF.

The chain carries TRBV7-9 and TRBJ1-2, with D possibly matching TRBD1 (5 bases). CDR1 is SEHNR, CDR2 FQNEAQ, per germline (reference sequence). Trimming shortened V by 1 base and J by 2 bases, and 14 bases separated the two germline ends. The CDR3 runs 16 residues. CDR3 sequence: CASSLGVGRENYGYTF. In DNA, the CDR3 is TGTGCCAGCAGCTTAGGCGTGGGACGCGAAAACTATGGCTACACCTTC.

The chain couples TRBV19 to TRBJ2-7; D may match TRBD1 or TRBD2 (5 bases each). Trimming cost V 8 bases and J 6 bases, with 20 bases left between them. The CDR3 spans 14 residues. CDR1 and CDR2 (germline): LNHDA, SQIVND (reference sequence). CDR3 amino acids: CASSHNLAGGEQYF. The CDR3 DNA reads as TGTGCCAGTTCCCATAACCTCGCTGGGGGCGAGCAGTACTTC.

This sequence joins TRBV18 and TRBJ2-7; 7 bases agree with TRBD2. With V trimmed by 5 bases and J by 4 bases, 11 bases remained unmatched. Looked up from germline, CDR1 is KGHSH and CDR2 is LQKENI. This CDR3 comprises 15 residues. As DNA, the CDR3 is TGTGCCAGCTCATCACGGGGGGAAGCAGGTTACGAGCAGTACTTC. This codes for CASSSRGEAGYEQYF.

The rearrangement joins TRBV4-1 to TRBJ2-1; perhaps TRBD2 as D (5 bases). Deletions cut 0 bases from V and 9 bases from J, with 12 bases between. Germline V CDR1 and CDR2: MGHRA, YSYEKL. This CDR3 is 14 amino acids long. The CDR3 reads CASSQEEYAGEQFF. CDR3 DNA: TGCGCCAGCAGCCAAGAAGAGTACGCGGGTGAGCAGTTCTTC.

The rearrangement links TRBV30 to TRBJ2-3; D possibly corresponds to TRBD2 (6 bases). V gave up 2 bases and J gave up 4 bases, with 19 bases separating them. The CDR3 length is 16 residues. Germline V CDR1 and CDR2: GTSNPN, SVGIG (reference sequence). The CDR3 loop is CAWSLVTGRRADTQYF. DNA of the CDR3: TGTGCCTGGAGTTTAGTCACAGGACGGAGGGCAGATACGCAGTATTTT.

This clone came up once. The J gene is TRBJ2-1, the V gene TRBV2, with TRBD2 identical over 8 bases. After removal of 6 bases from V and 5 bases from J, the junction contained 9 bases not matched to a gene. Germline V lookup: CDR1 SNHLY, CDR2 FYNNEI. This CDR3 region has 15 residues. The CDR3 sequence is CASRVSGAMNNEQFF. CDR3 nucleotide sequence: TGTGCCAGCAGGGTTAGCGGGGCTATGAACAATGAGCAGTTCTTC. Combining the CDR3 with reference TRBV2 and TRBJ2-1 gives the whole variable domain EPEVTQTPSHQVTQMGQEVILRCVPISNHLYFYWYRQILGQKVEFLVSFYNNEISEKSEIFDDQFSVERPDGSNFTLKIRSTKLEDSAMYFCASRVSGAMNNEQFFGPGTRLTVL.

The chain links TRBV27 to TRBJ1-1; no clear D gene. Germline lookup yields CDR1 MNHEY and CDR2 SMNVEV (reference sequence). This CDR3 has 14 amino acids. Trimming cost V 1 base and J 5 bases, with 11 bases left between them. The CDR3 bases are TGTGCCAGCAGTTTATTCGCCCCGGGGACTGAAGCTTTCTTT. Its protein product is CASSLFAPGTEAFF.

The V call is TRBV19, the J call TRBJ2-7, with D perhaps TRBD1 (5 bases). Germline CDR1 is LNHDA and CDR2 is SQIVND (reference sequence). The CDR3 runs to 18 residues. Deletions cut 0 bases from V and 3 bases from J, with 21 bases between. In nucleotides, the CDR3 is TGTGCCAGTAGTATAGATCTAGGACCTACTGGACAAGACTACGAGCAGTACTTC. As protein: CASSIDLGPTGQDYEQYF.

The rearrangement links TRBV19 to TRBJ1-6; D remains ambiguous. The V gene lost 4 bases and the J gene lost 7 bases, with 5 bases spanning the gap. The germline gives CDR1 LNHDA, CDR2 SQIVND (reference sequence). The CDR3 sequence is 12 residues long. CDR3 in DNA: TGTGCCAGTAGTAACAGAAATTCACCCCTCCACTTT. Translated, it gives CASSNRNSPLHF.

The V call is TRBV30, the J call TRBJ2-5; D is unclear. This CDR3 region has 12 residues. Germline CDR1 and CDR2: GTSNPN and SVGIG (reference sequence). V was trimmed by 0 bases and J by 7 bases, leaving 9 bases between them. As DNA, the CDR3 is TGTGCCTGGAGTGTCTCGGTGGCGACCCAGTACTTC. Its protein product is CAWSVSVATQYF.

V usage is TRBV5-5 and J usage is TRBJ1-1, with 7 bases matching TRBD1. The CDR3 is 16 residues long. V dropped 0 bases and J dropped 1; count of bases not matched to a gene: 6. Germline V CDR1 and CDR2: SGHKS, YYEKEE (reference sequence). The CDR3 DNA reads TGTGCCAGCAGCTTGGGACAGGGTTTCGCGAACACTGAAGCTTTCTTT. As protein: CASSLGQGFANTEAFF.